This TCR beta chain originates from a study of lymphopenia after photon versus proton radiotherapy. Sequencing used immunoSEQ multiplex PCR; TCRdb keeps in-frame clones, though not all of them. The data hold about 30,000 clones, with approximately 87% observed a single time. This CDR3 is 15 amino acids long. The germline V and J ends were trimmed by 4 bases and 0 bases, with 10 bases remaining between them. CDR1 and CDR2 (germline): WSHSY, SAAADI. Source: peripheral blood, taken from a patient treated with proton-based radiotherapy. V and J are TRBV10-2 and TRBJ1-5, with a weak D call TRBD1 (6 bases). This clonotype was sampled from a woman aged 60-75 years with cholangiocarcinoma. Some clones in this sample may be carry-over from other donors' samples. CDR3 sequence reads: CASSGGGGSNQPQHF. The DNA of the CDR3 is TGCGCCAGCAGTGGAGGGGGGGGTAGCAATCAGCCCCAGCATTTT.